The 16 T cell receptor beta chains listed next were all sequenced from one sample in a study of cytomegalovirus exposure and HLA in healthy donors. In the PCR, 60 Vbeta and 13 Jbeta primers were used. Only in-frame clones appear in the TCRdb table, and some are missing; sequencing was by immunoSEQ multiplex PCR. The repertoire holds about 170,000 clones, with approximately 75% as singletons. What was sequenced was PBMCs. The source is a woman in her late teens or twenties in good health and CMV-seronegative.

The rearrangement links TRBV5-1 to TRBJ1-1, with D perhaps TRBD1 (5 bases). Germline V gene lookup returns CDR1 SGHRS and CDR2 YFSETQ. This CDR3 has 15 residues. Trimming shortened V by 5 bases and J by 2 bases, and 16 bases separated the two germline ends. The CDR3 nucleotides read TGCGCCAGCAGGCCGGGGGTAGAAAAAAACACTGAAGCTTTCTTT. It translates to CASRPGVEKNTEAFF.

This clone was recorded a few times. At one boundary the junction diverges from the germline segment, which might be a read error. The V call is TRBV7-9, the J call TRBJ1-2, with TRBD1 as a possible D gene (5 bases). The germline V gene has CDR1 SEHNR and CDR2 FQNEAQ (reference sequence). The CDR3 sequence is 12 residues long. This CDR3 reads CSSSLDSYGYTF. DNA for the CDR3: TGTTCCAGCAGCTTAGACAGCTACGGCTACACCTTC. Using reference TRBV7-9 and TRBJ1-2 for the parts outside the CDR3, the full variable domain is DTGVSQNPRHKITKRGQNVTFRCDPISEHNRLYWYRQTLGQGPEFLTYFQNEAQLEKSRLLSDRFSAERPKGSFSTLEIQRTEQGDSAMYLCSSSLDSYGYTFGSGTRLTVV.

The chain is built from TRBV5-1 and TRBJ2-4; D is ambiguous. The CDR3 has 16 residues. Germline V CDR1 and CDR2: SGHRS, YFSETQ. The V end lost 0 bases, the J end lost 0 bases, and 10 bases lay between the germline ends. This CDR3 is CASSLAPGLAKNIQYF. CDR3 bases: TGCGCCAGCAGCTTGGCCCCAGGCTTAGCCAAAAACATTCAGTACTTC.

Written as DNA, the CDR3 is TGTGCCAGCAGCTTTGCGGGGGGGGCCTGGGGGACAGATACGCAGTATTTT. Translated, it gives CASSFAGGAWGTDTQYF. The chain carries TRBV5-4 and TRBJ2-3, with TRBD2 matching 9 bases. Germline V gene lookup returns CDR1 SGHNT and CDR2 YYREEE (reference sequence). CDR3 length: 17 residues. V lost 2 bases and J lost 3; bases outside the gene matches: 10. The whole variable domain, remainder taken from reference TRBV5-4 and TRBJ2-3, is ETGVTQSPTHLIKTRGQQVTLRCSSQSGHNTVSWYQQALGQGPQFIFQYYREEENGRGNFPPRFSGLQFPNYSSELNVNALELDDSALYLCASSFAGGAWGTDTQYFGPGTRLTVL.

V gene TRBV11-2 combines with J gene TRBJ2-7; D not certain. Between the trimmed V and J ends, which lost 3 bases and 1 base, there was a span of 10 bases. CDR3 length: 14 amino acids. Germline lookup yields CDR1 SGHAT and CDR2 FQNNGV. CDR3 sequence: CASSFTSASYEQYF. DNA of the CDR3: TGTGCCAGCAGCTTTACAAGCGCGTCCTACGAGCAGTACTTC. The entire variable domain, with the rest obtained from reference TRBV11-2 and TRBJ2-7, is as follows: EAGVAQSPRYKIIEKRQSVAFWCNPISGHATLYWYQQILGQGPKLLIQFQNNGVVDDSQLPKDRFSAERLKGVDSTLKIQPAKLEDSAVYLCASSFTSASYEQYFGPGTRLTVT.

The CDR3 bases are TGTGCCAGCAGTGCTCAGGGCCCCAATTCACCCCTCCACTTT. This encodes CASSAQGPNSPLHF. The J gene is TRBJ1-6, the V gene TRBV2, with a possible D match to TRBD1 (5 bases). V lost 4 bases and J lost 7, with 11 bases in between. CDR1 SNHLY and CDR2 FYNNEI come from the germline V gene. The CDR3 is made up of 14 amino acids.

This chain links TRBV5-6 with TRBJ1-2, with 9 bases matching TRBD1. The J segment lost 4 bases and the V segment lost 0 bases, leaving 4 bases of the junction unmatched. Germline V gene sequence: CDR1 SGHDT, CDR2 YYEEEE. This CDR3 spans 15 amino acids. In DNA form, the CDR3 reads TGTGCCAGCAGCTTGGGGGGACAGGGCGGCTATGGCTACACCTTC. Translated, it gives CASSLGGQGGYGYTF. The full variable domain, rest sourced from reference TRBV5-6 and TRBJ1-2, is DAGVTQSPTHLIKTRGQQVTLRCSPKSGHDTVSWYQQALGQGPQFIFQYYEEEERQRGNFPDRFSGHQFPNYSSELNVNALLLGDSALYLCASSLGGQGGYGYTFGSGTRLTVV.

This rearrangement joins TRBV5-1 to TRBJ1-1; 9 nucleotides agree with TRBD1. This CDR3 comprises 16 residues. Unmatched junction bases numbered 5, after V lost 2 bases and J lost 0 bases. The germline V gene has CDR1 SGHRS and CDR2 YFSETQ. DNA of the CDR3: TGCGCCAGCAGCTTACAGGGGGCGAATGTGAACACTGAAGCTTTCTTT. Amino acid sequence: CASSLQGANVNTEAFF.

This clone was found a few times. The V gene is TRBV4-1, the J gene TRBJ2-5; 9 bases are shared with TRBD2. The CDR3 loop spans 16 amino acids. V trimming: 3 bases; J trimming: 0 bases; junction bases outside the gene matches: 5. The germline CDR1 and CDR2 sequences are MGHRA and YSYEKL. The CDR3 sequence is CASSHIAGVDQETQYF. The CDR3 DNA sequence: TGCGCCAGCAGCCATATAGCGGGGGTAGACCAAGAGACCCAGTACTTC.

CDR3 in DNA: TGTGCCAGCAGTGGATCAGGGGGTCCCCAGTCAGCCCAGCATTTT. Its translation is CASSGSGGPQSAQHF. The J gene is TRBJ1-5, the V gene TRBV6-1, with 7 bases matching TRBD1. The V segment lost 4 bases and the J segment 11 bases; nucleotides outside the gene matches: 14. The germline V gene has CDR1 MNHNS and CDR2 SASEGT. The CDR3 is 15 residues long.

J is TRBJ1-1 and V is TRBV5-6; 7 bases map to TRBD1. The junction had 4 bases not matched to a gene; V was cut back by 4 bases and J by 4 bases. The germline CDR1 and CDR2 sequences are SGHDT and YYEEEE. This CDR3 comprises 13 residues. The CDR3 reads CASSRPGGTEAFF. As DNA, the CDR3 is TGTGCCAGCAGCCGACCAGGGGGCACTGAAGCTTTCTTT. Looking up the rest from reference TRBV5-6 and TRBJ1-1 gives the full variable domain: DAGVTQSPTHLIKTRGQQVTLRCSPKSGHDTVSWYQQALGQGPQFIFQYYEEEERQRGNFPDRFSGHQFPNYSSELNVNALLLGDSALYLCASSRPGGTEAFFGQGTRLTVV.

The J gene is TRBJ2-7, the V gene TRBV27; TRBD2 aligns across 10 bases. The CDR3 loop spans 16 amino acids. Germline CDR1 reads MNHEY; CDR2 reads SMNVEV (reference sequence). V lost 3 bases and J lost 3; bases outside the gene matches: 8. Written as DNA, the CDR3 is TGTGCCAGCAGTTTTCGCCCTAGCGGGAGCGGCTACGAGCAGTACTTC. This codes for CASSFRPSGSGYEQYF.

The rearrangement joins TRBV10-1 to TRBJ1-1; no clear D. V was cut by 2 bases and J by 5 bases, with 12 bases left in between. CDR3 length: 14 residues. Germline assignment: CDR1 WNHNN and CDR2 SYGVQD (reference sequence). The chain's CDR3 is CASSEEGLGTEAFF. In nucleotides, the CDR3 is TGCGCCAGCAGTGAGGAGGGTTTAGGGACTGAAGCTTTCTTT.

The chain recombines TRBV10-3 with TRBJ2-7; maybe TRBD1 (6 bases). The CDR3 loop spans 11 amino acids. Per the germline V gene, CDR1 is ENHRY and CDR2 is SYGVKD. Between the trimmed V and J ends, which lost 6 bases and 3 bases, there was a span of 6 bases. The CDR3 region is CAIRDSYEQYF. DNA of the CDR3: TGTGCCATCAGGGACAGCTACGAGCAGTACTTC.

V gene TRBV18 combines with J gene TRBJ1-1, with D possibly TRBD1 on 5 matching bases. Deletions cut 1 base from V and 3 bases from J, with 6 bases between. Germline-derived CDR1 and CDR2 are KGHSH and LQKENI. This CDR3 has 13 residues. The CDR3 sequence: CASSPLGDTEAFF. For the CDR3, the DNA is TGTGCCAGCTCACCACTAGGGGACACTGAAGCTTTCTTT.

Here the CDR3 DNA reads TGTGCCACCAGCAGAGATCAGGCGGGGGCGCAAACCAATGAGCAGTTCTTC. Its protein product is CATSRDQAGAQTNEQFF. The V and J genes are TRBV15 and TRBJ2-1; possibly TRBD2 for D (7 bases). Germline loops: CDR1 LNHNV, CDR2 YYDKDF (reference sequence). Trimming stripped 0 bases from V and 6 bases from J, with 18 bases between. The CDR3 runs 17 residues.